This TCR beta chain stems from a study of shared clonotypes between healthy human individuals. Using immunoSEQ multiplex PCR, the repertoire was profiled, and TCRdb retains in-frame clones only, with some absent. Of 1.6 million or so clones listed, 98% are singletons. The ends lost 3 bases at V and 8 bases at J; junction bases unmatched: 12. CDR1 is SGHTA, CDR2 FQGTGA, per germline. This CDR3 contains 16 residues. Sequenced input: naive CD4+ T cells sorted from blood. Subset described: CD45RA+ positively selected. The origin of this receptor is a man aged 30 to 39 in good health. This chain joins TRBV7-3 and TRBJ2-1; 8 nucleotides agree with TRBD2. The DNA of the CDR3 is TGTGCCAGCAGCTTCGGGCCCACCCTCGGGGGGGATGAGCAGTTCTTC. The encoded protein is CASSFGPTLGGDEQFF. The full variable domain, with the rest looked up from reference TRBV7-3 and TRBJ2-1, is GAGVSQTPSNKVTEKGKYVELRCDPISGHTALYWYRQSLGQGPEFLIYFQGTGAADDSGLPNDRFFAVRPEGSVSTLKIQRTERGDSAVYLCASSFGPTLGGDEQFFGPGTRLTVL.